The clone carrying this T cell receptor (beta chain) was picked up a small number of times. Its antigen is not identified. Germline CDR1 LNHDA, CDR2 SQIVND (reference sequence). V was pared by 10 bases and J by 0 bases, with 9 bases between. CDR3 length: 13 amino acids. The data belong to a study of T cell repertoires in cytomegalovirus infection. About the research overall: The public TCR beta signatures pointed to both CMV infection and matching HLA type.

Via MiXCR, TCRdb re-called the reads, giving one row per CDR3 protein. Of 830,000 or so distinct CDR3 sequences in the sample, over 25% were seen once. This chain links TRBV19 with TRBJ2-2; tentatively, D is TRBD1 (5 bases). This specimen was cultured CD8+ T cells from PBMCs, taken from culture after CMV antigen stimulation. The source of this sequence is a human donor in good health (CMV status not recorded). Some clones in this sample may be carry-over from other donors' samples. In DNA form, the CDR3 reads TGTGCCACTGGGGCTACGAACACCGGGGAGCTGTTTTTT. Translated, it gives CATGATNTGELFF.